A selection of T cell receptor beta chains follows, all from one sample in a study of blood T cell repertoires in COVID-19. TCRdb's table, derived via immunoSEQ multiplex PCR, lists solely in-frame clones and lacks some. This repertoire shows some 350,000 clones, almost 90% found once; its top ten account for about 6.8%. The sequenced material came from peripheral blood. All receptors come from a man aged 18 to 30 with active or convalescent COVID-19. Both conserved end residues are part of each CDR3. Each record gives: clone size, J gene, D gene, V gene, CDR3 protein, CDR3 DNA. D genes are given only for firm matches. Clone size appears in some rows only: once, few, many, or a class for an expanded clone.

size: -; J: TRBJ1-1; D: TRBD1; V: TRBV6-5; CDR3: CASSSPGQGIEAFF; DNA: TGTGCCAGCAGCAGCCCGGGACAGGGGATTGAAGCTTTCTTT
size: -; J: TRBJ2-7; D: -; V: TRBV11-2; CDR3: CASSSTPQYSYEQYF; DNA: TGTGCCAGCAGCTCCACCCCACAGTACTCCTACGAGCAGTACTTC
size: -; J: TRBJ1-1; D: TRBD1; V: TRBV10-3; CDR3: CAISAGGTEAFF; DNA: TGTGCCATCAGTGCAGGGGGCACTGAAGCTTTCTTT
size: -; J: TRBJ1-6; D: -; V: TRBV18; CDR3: CASSPEGGQSNSPLHF; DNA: TGTGCCAGCTCACCGGAAGGAGGACAGTCTAATTCACCCCTCCACTTT
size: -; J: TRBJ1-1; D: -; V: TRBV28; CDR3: CASFGGKGNTEAFF; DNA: TGTGCCAGCTTCGGGGGAAAAGGGAACACTGAAGCTTTCTTT
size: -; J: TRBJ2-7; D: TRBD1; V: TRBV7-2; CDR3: CASSPRTGPLEQYF; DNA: TGTGCCAGCAGTCCCCGGACAGGCCCCTTGGAGCAGTACTTC
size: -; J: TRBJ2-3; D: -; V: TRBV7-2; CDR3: CASSLRFAGLSDTQYF; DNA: TGTGCCAGCAGCTTACGTTTCGCGGGATTATCAGATACGCAGTATTTT
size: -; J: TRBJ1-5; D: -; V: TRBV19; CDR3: CASSRQFEPQHF; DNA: TGTGCCAGTAGTAGGCAGTTTGAGCCCCAGCATTTT
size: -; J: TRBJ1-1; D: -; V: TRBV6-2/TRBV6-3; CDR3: CASSYEVLRRLNTEAFF; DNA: TGTGCCAGCAGTTATGAGGTTTTGCGACGGTTGAACACTGAAGCTTTCTTT
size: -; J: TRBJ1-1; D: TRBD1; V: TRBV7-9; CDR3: CASSEGTGFDTEAFF; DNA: TGTGCCAGCAGCGAAGGGACAGGGTTCGACACTGAAGCTTTCTTT
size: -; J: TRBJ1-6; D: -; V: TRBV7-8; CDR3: CASSFRARGSSYNSPLHF; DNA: TGTGCCAGCAGCTTCCGTGCCAGGGGTTCCTCCTATAATTCACCCCTCCACTTT
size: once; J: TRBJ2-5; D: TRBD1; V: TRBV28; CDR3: CASSVGQGGETQYF; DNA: TGTGCCAGCAGTGTTGGACAGGGTGGAGAGACCCAGTACTTC
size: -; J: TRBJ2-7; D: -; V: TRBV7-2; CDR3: CASSSPAYEQYF; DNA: TGTGCCAGCAGCTCCCCCGCCTACGAGCAGTACTTC
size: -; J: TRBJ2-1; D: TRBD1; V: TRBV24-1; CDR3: CATSGLGQDYNEQFF; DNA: TGTGCCACCAGTGGCCTGGGACAGGATTACAATGAGCAGTTCTTC
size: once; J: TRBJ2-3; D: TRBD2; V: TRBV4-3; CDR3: CASSQAGGSGASTDTQYF; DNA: TGCGCCAGCAGCCAAGCGGGGGGAAGCGGAGCTAGCACAGATACGCAGTATTTT
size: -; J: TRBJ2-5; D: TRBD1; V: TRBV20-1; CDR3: CSARQGETQYF; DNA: TGCAGTGCTCGACAGGGAGAGACCCAGTACTTC
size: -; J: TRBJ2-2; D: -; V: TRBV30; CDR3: CAYNSGTNTGELFF; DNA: TGTGCCTACAACAGTGGAACGAACACCGGGGAGCTGTTTTTT